This T cell receptor beta chain was identified during a study of cytotoxic CD8 clonotypes in ibrutinib-treated CLL (dated by TCRdb to the early 2020s). Looking at the study overall: The cohort was composed of some ten relapsed/refractory and around 14 treatment-naive patients; IGHV unmutated status was identified in 17 patients. Cryopreserved peripheral blood mononuclear cells were collected before treatment, at response, and at either disease progression or sustained remission. Responses were partial in roughly 25 patients and complete in 2; after median around 65 months follow-up, about 14 stayed in remission and some twelve progressed. On average, each sample had some 250,000 productive templates and more than 75,000 productive rearrangements. All remission and progressive disease samples were collected while patients were still receiving ibrutinib. Of the 90 or so participants in the trial, about 26 had longitudinal samples available. The response samples were drawn at a median of approximately 12 months into treatment, with a range of about 6 to 36 months.

Per the publication, the time point label means: approximately 11 months on ibrutinib. Roughly 1.9 micrograms of genomic DNA were extracted from cryopreserved PBMCs for TCR beta library preparation. Longitudinal blood samples from CLL patients on ibrutinib monotherapy were analyzed using high-throughput TCR beta sequencing. The patients took part in an open-label, single-center phase 2 trial of ibrutinib monotherapy. The goal of deep resolution MiSeq sequencing was a depth between 1 in 1 million and 1 in 200,000 T cells, and coverage averaged 10x per clonotype. The immunoSEQ hsTCRB Kit was used to generate the TCR beta libraries. On the study's bioinformatics: Data were analyzed with ImmunoSEQ Data Assistant and ImmunoSEQ Analyzer, with V, D and J genes assigned per IMGT definitions. Clonality, which ranges from 0 to 1, was calculated by subtracting the normalized Shannon entropy of productive rearrangement frequencies from one. Public clonotype analysis was restricted to overrepresented clonotypes comprising at least 0.05% of each patient's repertoire. Repertoires from roughly 13 age-matched healthy donors in immuneACCESS were used as clonality controls. TCRdb limited this immuneACCESS table to in-frame rearrangements with V and J called. A share of clones is missing; checked studies link under half to unresolved V genes, and the rest is unexplained. The V and J calls and clone size come from that table; D and trimming were worked out from the DNA. Here the sample has about 160,000 clones; roughly 86% occur a single time. The biggest ten clones account for under 2.5% of the sample.

V is shortened by 4 bases, J by 5 bases, and the region joining them spans 9 bases. The CDR3 numbers 13 residues from cysteine through phenylalanine. Only CDR3 DNA remains: 39 bases, in frame from the first base. The germline V gene yields SNHLY for CDR1 and FYNNEI for CDR2. Study-wide findings and limitations: Baseline clonality exceeded that of age-matched healthy donors and correlated strongly with circulating CD8+ T-cell counts. Public clonotypes were rare and either shrank or stayed stable during treatment, and the rise in clonality at ibrutinib response reflected expansion of private clonotypes. Sampling times were not matched between sustained-remission and progressing patients, and lymph node repertoires were not studied. Clonality rose at ibrutinib response, remained stable during sustained remission, and dropped back toward baseline at progression.

There are a few counts of this clone. Its recognized antigen is unknown. Within one base of it there is no much larger clone, and no base qualities were kept. The clonotype was recovered from a human donor with chronic lymphocytic leukemia. Sequences were derived from PBMCs, sampled after 12 months of ibrutinib treatment. The sequence is built from TRBV2 and TRBJ2-1; the D gene is perhaps TRBD2, on 6 matching bases. The nucleotide sequence is TGTGCCAGCAGTGGGGGACTTAACAATGAGCAGTTCTTC. Its protein reads: CASSGGLNNEQFF.